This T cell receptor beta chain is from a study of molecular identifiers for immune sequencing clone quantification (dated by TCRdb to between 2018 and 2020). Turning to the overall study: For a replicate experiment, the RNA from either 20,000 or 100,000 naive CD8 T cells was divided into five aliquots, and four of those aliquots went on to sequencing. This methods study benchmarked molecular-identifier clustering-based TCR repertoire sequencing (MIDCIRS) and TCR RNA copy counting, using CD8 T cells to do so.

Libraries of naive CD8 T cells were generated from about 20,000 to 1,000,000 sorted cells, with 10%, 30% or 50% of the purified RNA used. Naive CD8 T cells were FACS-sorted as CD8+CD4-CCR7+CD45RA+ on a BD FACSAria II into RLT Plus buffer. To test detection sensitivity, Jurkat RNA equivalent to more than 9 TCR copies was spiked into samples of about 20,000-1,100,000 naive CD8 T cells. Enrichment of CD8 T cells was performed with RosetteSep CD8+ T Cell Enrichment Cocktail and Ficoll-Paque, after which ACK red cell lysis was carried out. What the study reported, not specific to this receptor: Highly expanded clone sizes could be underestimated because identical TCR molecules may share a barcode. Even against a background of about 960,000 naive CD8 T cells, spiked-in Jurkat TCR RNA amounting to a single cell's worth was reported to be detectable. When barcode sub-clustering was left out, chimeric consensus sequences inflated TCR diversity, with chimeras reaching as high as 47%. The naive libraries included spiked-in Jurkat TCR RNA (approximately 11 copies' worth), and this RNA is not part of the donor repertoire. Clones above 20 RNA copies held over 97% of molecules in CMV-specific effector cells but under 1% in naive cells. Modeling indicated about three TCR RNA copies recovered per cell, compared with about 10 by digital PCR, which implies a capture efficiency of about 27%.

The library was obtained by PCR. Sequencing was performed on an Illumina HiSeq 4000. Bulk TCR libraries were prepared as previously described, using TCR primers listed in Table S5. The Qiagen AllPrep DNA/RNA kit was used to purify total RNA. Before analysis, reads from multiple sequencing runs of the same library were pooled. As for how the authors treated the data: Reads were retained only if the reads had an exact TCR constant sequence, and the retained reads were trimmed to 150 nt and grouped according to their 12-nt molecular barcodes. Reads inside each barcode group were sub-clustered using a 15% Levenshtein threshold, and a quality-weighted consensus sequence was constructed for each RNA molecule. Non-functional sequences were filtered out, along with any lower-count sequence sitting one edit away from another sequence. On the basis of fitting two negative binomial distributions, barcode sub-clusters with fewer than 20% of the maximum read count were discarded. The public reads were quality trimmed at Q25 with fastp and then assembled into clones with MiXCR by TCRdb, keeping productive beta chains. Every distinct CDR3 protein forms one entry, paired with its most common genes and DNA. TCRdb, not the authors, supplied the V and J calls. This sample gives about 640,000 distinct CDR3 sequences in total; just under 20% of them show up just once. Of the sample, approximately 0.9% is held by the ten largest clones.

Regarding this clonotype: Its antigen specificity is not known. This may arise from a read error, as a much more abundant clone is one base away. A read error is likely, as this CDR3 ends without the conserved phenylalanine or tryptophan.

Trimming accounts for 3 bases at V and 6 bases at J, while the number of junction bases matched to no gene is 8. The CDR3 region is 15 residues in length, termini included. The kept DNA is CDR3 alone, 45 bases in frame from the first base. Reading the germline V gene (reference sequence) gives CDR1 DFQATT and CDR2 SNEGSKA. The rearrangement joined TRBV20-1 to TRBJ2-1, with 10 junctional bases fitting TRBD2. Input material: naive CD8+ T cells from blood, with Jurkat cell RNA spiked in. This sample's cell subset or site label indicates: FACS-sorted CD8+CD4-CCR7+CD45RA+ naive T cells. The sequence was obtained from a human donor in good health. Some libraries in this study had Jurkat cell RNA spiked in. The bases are TGCAGTGCTAGTAGTTCTAGCGGGAGTCTCAATGAGCAGTTCTCC. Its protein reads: CSASSSSGSLNEQFS.